The text below deals with one T cell receptor beta chain. Stable Graves' hyperthyroidism denoted no ophthalmopathy progression over 18 months. What was amplified from RNA transcripts were TCR beta CDR3 regions. The TCR CDR3 first-round RT-PCR relied on the HTBI primer set. Each CDR3 protein is one row after TCRdb ran MiXCR on the multiplex PCR reads. The sample has around 400,000 distinct CDR3 sequences, roughly 13% seen once. These data belong to a study of T cells in Graves' hyperthyroidism and ophthalmopathy. The receptor comes from a woman between 18 and 30 years old with Graves' hyperthyroidism. What was sequenced was blood.

This chain's CDR3 is CASSYLGPETWSYNEQFF. CDR3 sequence (DNA): TGTGCCAGCAGTTACTTGGGTCCGGAGACCTGGTCCTACAATGAGCAGTTCTTC. The genes are TRBV6-2 or TRBV6-3 and TRBJ2-1; D remains ambiguous. The CDR3 runs 18 residues. V lost 1 base, J lost 1 base, and 17 bases lay in between. Per the germline V gene, CDR1 is MNHEY and CDR2 is SVGEGT.